These 2 T cell receptor beta chains were sequenced from one sample in a study of blood T cell repertoires in COVID-19. Sequenced by immunoSEQ multiplex PCR; TCRdb stores in-frame clones only, minus some. The data show more than 350,000 clones, with 70% to 90% seen just once and roughly 1.4% held by the top ten. Input material: PBMCs or T cells enriched from blood (not recorded which). Receptors were obtained from a woman under 30 who had been exposed to COVID-19.

V usage is TRBV18 and J usage is TRBJ2-4, with 15 bases aligning to TRBD2. CDR1 KGHSH and CDR2 LQKENI come from the germline V gene. The CDR3 spans 19 residues. V was clipped by 6 bases and J by 4 bases; unmatched bases: 13. In DNA, the CDR3 is TGTGCCAGCTCTCCTCAGACAGGGGGACTAGCGGGAGGAAAAAACATTCAGTACTTC. This translates into CASSPQTGGLAGGKNIQYF.

This clone was seen once. Here the CDR3 DNA reads TGTGCCAGCAGGAGGAGCACAGATACGCAGTATTTT. Translation gives CASRRSTDTQYF. The V call is TRBV6-5, the J call TRBJ2-3, with no clear D. Trimming cost V 6 bases and J 0 bases, with 4 bases left between them. Looked up from germline, CDR1 is MNHEY and CDR2 is SVGAGI. The CDR3 is made up of 12 amino acids.